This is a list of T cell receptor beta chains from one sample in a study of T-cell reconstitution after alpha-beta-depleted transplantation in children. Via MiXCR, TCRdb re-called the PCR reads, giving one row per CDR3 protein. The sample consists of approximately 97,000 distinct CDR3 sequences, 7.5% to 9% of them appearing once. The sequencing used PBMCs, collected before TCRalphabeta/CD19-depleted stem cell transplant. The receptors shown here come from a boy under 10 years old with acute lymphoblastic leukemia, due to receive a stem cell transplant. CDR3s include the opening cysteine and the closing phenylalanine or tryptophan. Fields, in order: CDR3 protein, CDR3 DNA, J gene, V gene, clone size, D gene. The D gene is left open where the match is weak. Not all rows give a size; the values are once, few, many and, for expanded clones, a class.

CSALFEGRQPQHF	TGCAGTGCCCTGTTTGAGGGTCGGCAGCCCCAGCATTTT	TRBJ1-5	TRBV20-1	NA	NA
CASSSTLGTRIQVQETQYF	TGTGCCAGCAGTTCTACCCTCGGGACTCGAATTCAAGTCCAAGAGACCCAGTACTTC	TRBJ2-5	TRBV6-2/TRBV6-3	many	NA
CATSDPSGTGGNEQFF	TGTGCCACCAGTGACCCCTCCGGGACAGGTGGCAATGAGCAGTTCTTC	TRBJ2-1	TRBV24-1	many	TRBD1
CASSLNRGRGYTF	TGTGCCAGCAGTTTGAATCGGGGGCGAGGCTACACCTTC	TRBJ1-2	TRBV28	NA	NA
CASSHQKGSGDTDTQYF	TGCGCCAGCAGCCACCAAAAGGGTAGCGGGGACACAGATACGCAGTATTTT	TRBJ2-3	TRBV4-1	NA	TRBD2
CASSSLPSGGYYNEQFF	TGTGCCAGCAGCTCACTACCTAGCGGGGGTTATTACAATGAGCAGTTCTTC	TRBJ2-1	TRBV7-2	NA	TRBD2
CASSLGGSSGANVLTF	TGTGCCAGCAGTCTAGGAGGGAGCTCTGGGGCCAACGTCCTGACTTTC	TRBJ2-6	TRBV6-4	many	NA
CASGFGSGAEKLFF	TGTGCCAGCGGTTTCGGGTCGGGGGCTGAAAAACTGTTTTTT	TRBJ1-4	TRBV27	few	NA
CASSQDGGQGGYTF	TGTGCCAGCAGCCAAGACGGGGGCCAAGGTGGCTACACCTTC	TRBJ1-2	TRBV3-1	few	NA
CATAGARRNQPQHF	TGTGCCACAGCGGGGGCGCGGCGAAATCAGCCCCAGCATTTT	TRBJ1-5	TRBV10-3	many	NA
CASSLAGTRKETQYF	TGTGCCAGCAGCTTAGCCGGGACTAGGAAAGAGACCCAGTACTTC	TRBJ2-5	TRBV7-8	many	TRBD2
CATSRVQGAGETQYF	TGTGCCACCAGCAGGGTACAGGGGGCTGGGGAGACCCAGTACTTC	TRBJ2-5	TRBV15	few	TRBD1
CASSYSQGASLQETQYF	TGTGCCAGCAGTTACTCACAGGGGGCCTCTCTCCAAGAGACCCAGTACTTC	TRBJ2-5	TRBV6-5	NA	TRBD1
CASSQGVMIAGGADTQYF	TGTGCCAGCAGCCAAGGAGTTATGATAGCGGGGGGGGCAGATACGCAGTATTTT	TRBJ2-3	TRBV4-2	NA	TRBD2
CASGRDRGFF	TGTGCCAGCGGCCGGGACAGGGGGTTTTTT	TRBJ1-4	TRBV7-9	many	TRBD1
CASSSRTSGGPSTDTQYF	TGTGCCAGCTCCTCCAGGACTAGCGGGGGACCTAGCACAGATACGCAGTATTTT	TRBJ2-3	TRBV18	NA	TRBD2
CASIPREPSYEQYF	TGTGCCAGCATCCCGCGGGAGCCCTCCTACGAGCAGTACTTC	TRBJ2-7	TRBV28	many	TRBD2
CASSLFAGNNSPLHF	TGCGCCAGCAGCTTGTTTGCAGGGAATAATTCACCCCTCCACTTT	TRBJ1-6	TRBV5-1	NA	NA
CASRGNTDTQYF	TGTGCCAGCAGGGGGAACACAGATACGCAGTATTTT	TRBJ2-3	TRBV25-1	many	NA
CASSSPKGYQETQYF	TGTGCCAGCAGCTCCCCGAAGGGTTACCAAGAGACCCAGTACTTC	TRBJ2-5	TRBV7-6	few	NA
CSARDSSYGYTF	TGCAGTGCTAGGGACAGTTCGTATGGCTACACCTTC	TRBJ1-2	TRBV20-1	many	NA
CASSHAGSKSTGELFF	TGTGCCAGCAGTCACGCTGGGTCAAAGAGCACCGGGGAGCTGTTTTTT	TRBJ2-2	TRBV3-1	many	NA
CASKGTIKETQYF	TGTGCCAGCAAGGGGACTATTAAAGAGACCCAGTACTTC	TRBJ2-5	TRBV6-1	NA	TRBD2
CASSLRGDSTDTQYF	TGTGCCAGCAGTCTCCGGGGGGATAGCACAGATACGCAGTATTTT	TRBJ2-3	TRBV12-3/TRBV12-4	few	TRBD2
CASSPLAETQYF	TGTGCCAGCAGCCCTCTGGCAGAGACCCAGTACTTC	TRBJ2-5	TRBV7-8	NA	NA
CASSSLGGEQYF	TGTGCCAGCAGTTCTCTCGGGGGGGAGCAGTACTTC	TRBJ2-7	TRBV6-2/TRBV6-3	NA	TRBD2
CASGTGKVQPQHF	TGTGCCAGCGGTACGGGGAAGGTTCAGCCCCAGCATTTT	TRBJ1-5	TRBV6-6	NA	NA
CATLGSANTGELFF	TGTGCCACCCTGGGTAGCGCGAACACCGGGGAGCTGTTTTTT	TRBJ2-2	TRBV24-1	NA	NA
CASSLTLAANTGELFF	TGCGCCAGCAGCTTGACCCTAGCGGCGAACACCGGGGAGCTGTTTTTT	TRBJ2-2	TRBV5-1	many	TRBD2
CASRLGSGDGYTF	TGTGCCAGCAGATTAGGGTCGGGGGATGGCTACACCTTC	TRBJ1-2	TRBV6-5	many	NA
CASSKSHGLGTSLETQYF	TGTGCCAGCAGTAAATCCCACGGTCTCGGGACTAGCCTTGAGACCCAGTACTTC	TRBJ2-5	TRBV28	NA	TRBD2
CAISESGLGDQPQHF	TGTGCCATCAGTGAGTCGGGACTAGGGGATCAGCCCCAGCATTTT	TRBJ1-5	TRBV10-3	many	NA
CASSEVGGIGTEAFF	TGTGCCAGCAGTGAAGTAGGGGGGATTGGCACTGAAGCTTTCTTT	TRBJ1-1	TRBV6-1	many	NA
CASSLDISREGEQFF	TGTGCCAGCAGCTTAGATATTTCCAGGGAAGGGGAGCAGTTCTTC	TRBJ2-1	TRBV11-2	NA	NA
CSAEPGQEQYF	TGCAGCGCCGAACCTGGACAGGAGCAGTACTTC	TRBJ2-7	TRBV29-1	NA	NA
CASSWGQGASEKLFF	TGCGCCAGCAGCTGGGGACAGGGGGCTAGTGAAAAACTGTTTTTT	TRBJ1-4	TRBV5-1	many	TRBD1
CATSDGGGASYNEQFF	TGTGCCACCAGTGATGGCGGGGGGGCCTCCTACAATGAGCAGTTCTTC	TRBJ2-1	TRBV24-1	many	TRBD2
CASGGQAVEPQHF	TGTGCCAGCGGTGGACAGGCTGTTGAGCCCCAGCATTTT	TRBJ1-5	TRBV2	medium-sized	TRBD1
CASTATGHGYTF	TGTGCCAGCACTGCAACAGGACATGGCTACACCTTC	TRBJ1-2	TRBV6-5	many	NA
CASSKEPGQVYTGELFF	TGTGCCAGCAGTAAAGAACCGGGACAGGTCTACACCGGGGAGCTGTTTTTT	TRBJ2-2	TRBV7-3	many	TRBD1
CASAFLWENSYNEQFF	TGCGCCAGCGCCTTTTTATGGGAGAACTCCTACAATGAGCAGTTCTTC	TRBJ2-1	TRBV5-1	many	NA
CASSLSGGQQYF	TGTGCCAGCAGTTTATCCGGGGGGCAGCAGTACTTC	TRBJ2-7	TRBV12-3/TRBV12-4	many	NA
CASSPALKETQYF	TGTGCCAGCAGCCCAGCGCTAAAAGAGACCCAGTACTTC	TRBJ2-5	TRBV11-2	few	NA
CASSLGLADTGELFF	TGTGCCAGCAGTTTAGGACTAGCGGACACCGGGGAGCTGTTTTTT	TRBJ2-2	TRBV12-3/TRBV12-4	few	TRBD2
CASSQSPRVYEQYF	TGTGCCAGCAGCCAAAGCCCTAGGGTGTACGAGCAGTACTTC	TRBJ2-7	TRBV3-1	many	NA
CASSSHQGAGNEQFF	TGTGCCAGCAGCTCCCATCAGGGGGCTGGCAATGAGCAGTTCTTC	TRBJ2-1	TRBV7-9	NA	TRBD1
CASSQALTGQGYNQPQHF	TGCGCCAGCAGCCAAGCTCTAACGGGCCAGGGATACAATCAGCCCCAGCATTTT	TRBJ1-5	TRBV4-1	many	NA
CASSLRGQGAVNYGYTF	TGTGCCAGCAGCTTACGCGGACAGGGGGCGGTGAACTATGGCTACACCTTC	TRBJ1-2	TRBV7-2	many	TRBD1
CSARGQATNYGYTF	TGCAGTGCTAGGGGACAGGCAACGAACTATGGCTACACCTTC	TRBJ1-2	TRBV20-1	few	TRBD1
CSARDAGSPEAFF	TGCAGTGCTAGAGATGCGGGCAGCCCTGAAGCTTTCTTT	TRBJ1-1	TRBV20-1	many	NA
CASSPPWAETQYF	TGTGCCAGCTCACCACCGTGGGCAGAGACCCAGTACTTC	TRBJ2-5	TRBV18	NA	NA
CSASGRGGRADTQYF	TGCAGTGCTAGTGGGCGGGGGGGCCGCGCAGATACGCAGTATTTT	TRBJ2-3	TRBV20-1	many	TRBD2
CASRTGLASETQYF	TGTGCCAGCAGGACGGGACTAGCCTCGGAGACCCAGTACTTC	TRBJ2-5	TRBV6-1	NA	TRBD2
CASSPIVGWYNEQFF	TGTGCCAGCAGCCCAATCGTGGGTTGGTACAATGAGCAGTTCTTC	TRBJ2-1	TRBV13	NA	NA
CASSVLRGLYNEQFF	TGTGCCAGCAGCGTCCTCCGAGGACTATACAATGAGCAGTTCTTC	TRBJ2-1	TRBV9	many	NA